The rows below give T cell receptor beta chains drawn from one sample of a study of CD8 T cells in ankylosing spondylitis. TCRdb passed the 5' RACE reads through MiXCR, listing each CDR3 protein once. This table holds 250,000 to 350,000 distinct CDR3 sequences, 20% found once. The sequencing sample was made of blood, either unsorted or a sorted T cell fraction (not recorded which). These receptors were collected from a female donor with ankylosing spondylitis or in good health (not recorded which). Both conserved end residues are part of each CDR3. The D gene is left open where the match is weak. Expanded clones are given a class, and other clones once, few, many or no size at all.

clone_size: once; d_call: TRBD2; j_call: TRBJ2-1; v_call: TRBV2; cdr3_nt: TGTGCCAGCAGACTCACGGGAGGGCCCGGCAATGAGCAGTTCTTC; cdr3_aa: CASRLTGGPGNEQFF
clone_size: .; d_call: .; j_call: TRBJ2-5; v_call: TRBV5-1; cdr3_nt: TGCGCCAGCAGCTTGACCAGTACCCAAGAGACCCAGTACTTC; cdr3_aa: CASSLTSTQETQYF
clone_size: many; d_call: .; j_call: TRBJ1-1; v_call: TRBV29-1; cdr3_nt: TGCAGCGTTGCCGGGGACCGGAACACTGAAGCTTTCTTT; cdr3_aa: CSVAGDRNTEAFF
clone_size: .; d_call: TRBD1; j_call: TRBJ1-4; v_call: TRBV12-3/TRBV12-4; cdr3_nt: TGTGCCAGCAGTTGGGGGTTGGGGGACAGCCTTAATGAAAAACTGTTTTTT; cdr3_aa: CASSWGLGDSLNEKLFF
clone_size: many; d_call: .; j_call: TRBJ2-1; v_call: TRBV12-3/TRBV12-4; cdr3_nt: TGTGCCAGCAGTACTACTACCGGGCCCTACAATGAGCAGTTCTTC; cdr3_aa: CASSTTTGPYNEQFF
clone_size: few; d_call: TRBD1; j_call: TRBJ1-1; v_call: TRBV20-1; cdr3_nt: TGCAGTGCTAGAGGGGACAGGGTAACTGAAGCTTTCTTT; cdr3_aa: CSARGDRVTEAFF
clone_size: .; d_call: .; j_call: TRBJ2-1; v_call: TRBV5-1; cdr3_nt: TGCGCCAGCAGCCCCGGGGGCGGGACGTCCTACAATGAGCAGTTCTTC; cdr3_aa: CASSPGGGTSYNEQFF
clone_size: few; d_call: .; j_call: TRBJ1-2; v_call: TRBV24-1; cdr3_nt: TGTGCCACCAGTGCTACGGGCTATGGCTACACCTTC; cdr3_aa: CATSATGYGYTF
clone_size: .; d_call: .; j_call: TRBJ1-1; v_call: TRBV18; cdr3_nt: TGTGCCAGCTCACCATACCCCGGGGCAGTAAACACTGAAGCTTTCTTT; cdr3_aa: CASSPYPGAVNTEAFF
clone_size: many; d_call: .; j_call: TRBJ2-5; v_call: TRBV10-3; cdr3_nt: TGTGCCATCAGCGGGAGCGGGGAGACCCAGTACTTC; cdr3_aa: CAISGSGETQYF
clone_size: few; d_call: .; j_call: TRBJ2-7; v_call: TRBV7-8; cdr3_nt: TGTGCCAGCAGCTTAAACGGGGGACCTACTCGGGAGCAGTACTTC; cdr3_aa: CASSLNGGPTREQYF
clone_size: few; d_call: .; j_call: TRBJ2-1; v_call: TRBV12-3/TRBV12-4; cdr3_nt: TGTGCCAGCACCTCACGCCGGGCGCAAGAGCAGTTCTTC; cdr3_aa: CASTSRRAQEQFF
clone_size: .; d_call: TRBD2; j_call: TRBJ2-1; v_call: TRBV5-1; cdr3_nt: TGCGCCAGCAGCGCGGGGGACTTCCACAATGAGCAGTTCTTC; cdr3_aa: CASSAGDFHNEQFF
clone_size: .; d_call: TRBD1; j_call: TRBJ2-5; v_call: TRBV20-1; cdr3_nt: TGCAGTGCTGAAACCGGGACAGCCCAAGAGACCCAGTACTTC; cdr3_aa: CSAETGTAQETQYF
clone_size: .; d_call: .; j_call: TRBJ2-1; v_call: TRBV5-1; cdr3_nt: TGCGCCAGCCGCCATAGATTAGACAATGAGCAGTTCTTC; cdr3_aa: CASRHRLDNEQFF
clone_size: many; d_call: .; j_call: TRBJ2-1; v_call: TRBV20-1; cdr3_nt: TGCAGTGCTAGTGGACTCATACCCGTCAATGAGCAGTTCTTC; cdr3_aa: CSASGLIPVNEQFF
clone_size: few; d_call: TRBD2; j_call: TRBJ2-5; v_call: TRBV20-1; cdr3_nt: TGCAGTGCTAGCGCTAGCGGGAGGGCCGGGGAGACCCAGTACTTC; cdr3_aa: CSASASGRAGETQYF
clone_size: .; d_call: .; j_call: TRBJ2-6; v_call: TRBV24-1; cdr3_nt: TGTGCCACCAGGACGGGGGAGTCAACCTCTGGGGCCAACGTCCTGACTTTC; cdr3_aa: CATRTGESTSGANVLTF
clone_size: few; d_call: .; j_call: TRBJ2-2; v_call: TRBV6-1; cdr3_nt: TGTGCCACCGGACAATCGAACACCGGGGAGCTGTTTTTT; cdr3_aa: CATGQSNTGELFF
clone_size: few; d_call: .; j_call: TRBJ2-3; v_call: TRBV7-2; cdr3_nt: TGTGCCAGCAGCCGAAGCGAGATCACAGATACGCAGTATTTT; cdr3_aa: CASSRSEITDTQYF
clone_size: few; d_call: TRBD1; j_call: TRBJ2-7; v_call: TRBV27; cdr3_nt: TGTGCCAGCAGTCTGCGAGGGGGCATCACCTACGAGCAGTACTTC; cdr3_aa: CASSLRGGITYEQYF
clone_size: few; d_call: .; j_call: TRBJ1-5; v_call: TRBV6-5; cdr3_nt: TGTGCCAGCAGTTCCAGGGAGAATCAGCCCCAGCATTTT; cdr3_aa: CASSSRENQPQHF
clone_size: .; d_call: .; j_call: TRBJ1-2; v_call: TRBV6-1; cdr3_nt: TGTGCCAGCGGCCGCGGACAGTACTATGGCTACACCTTC; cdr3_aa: CASGRGQYYGYTF
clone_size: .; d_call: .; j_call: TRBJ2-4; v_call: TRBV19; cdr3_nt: TGTGCCAGTAGTCCCCCACCGGGACGAATAGCCAAAAACATTCAGTACTTC; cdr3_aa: CASSPPPGRIAKNIQYF
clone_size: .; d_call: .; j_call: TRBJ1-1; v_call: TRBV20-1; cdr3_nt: TGCAGTGTTTTAGGACAGACAGTTCGAGCTTTCTTT; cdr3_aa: CSVLGQTVRAFF
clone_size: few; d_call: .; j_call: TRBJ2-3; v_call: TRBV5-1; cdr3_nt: TGCGCCAGCAGGGGAGGGACAGTGACAGATACGCAGTATTTT; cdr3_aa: CASRGGTVTDTQYF
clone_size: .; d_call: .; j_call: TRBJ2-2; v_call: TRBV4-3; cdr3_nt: TGCGCCAGCACCCACGTAGGGTACAGGGGGGAGCTGTTTTTT; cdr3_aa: CASTHVGYRGELFF
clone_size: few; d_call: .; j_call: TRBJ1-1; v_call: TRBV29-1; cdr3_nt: TGCAGCGCCCAGGGCCCGGCGGACACTGAAGCTTTCTTT; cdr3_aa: CSAQGPADTEAFF
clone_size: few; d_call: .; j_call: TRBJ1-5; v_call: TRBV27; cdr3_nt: TGTGCCAGCAGTAGGACAGTAACTCAGCCCCAGCATTTT; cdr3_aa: CASSRTVTQPQHF
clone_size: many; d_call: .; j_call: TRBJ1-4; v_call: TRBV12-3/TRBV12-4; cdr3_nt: TGTGCCAGCAGTTTCACGGTTGTGCGGGGGAAACTGTTTTTT; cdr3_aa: CASSFTVVRGKLFF
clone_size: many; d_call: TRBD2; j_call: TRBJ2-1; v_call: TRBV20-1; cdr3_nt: TGCAGTGCACGGAGCGGGAGGGCGGTTGTCCATGAGCAGTTCTTC; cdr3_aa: CSARSGRAVVHEQFF
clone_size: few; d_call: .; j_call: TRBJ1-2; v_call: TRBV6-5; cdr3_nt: TGTGCCAGCAGTTATCAGGGTTCTAACTATGGCTACACCTTC; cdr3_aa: CASSYQGSNYGYTF
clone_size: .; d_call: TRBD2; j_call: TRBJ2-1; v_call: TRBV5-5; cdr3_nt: TGTGCCAGCAGCTGGGGACTAGCGGGAGGTTTATCGGGTGAGCAGTTCTTC; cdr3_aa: CASSWGLAGGLSGEQFF
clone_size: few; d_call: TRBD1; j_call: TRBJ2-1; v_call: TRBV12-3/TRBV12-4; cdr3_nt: TGTGCCAGCAGTTTTGGACAGGGCAGTAGGAATGAGCAGTTCTTC; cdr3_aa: CASSFGQGSRNEQFF
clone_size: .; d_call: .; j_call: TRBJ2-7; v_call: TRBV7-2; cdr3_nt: TGTGCCAGCAGCCCCCAGCGAACCTACGAGCAGTACTTC; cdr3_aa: CASSPQRTYEQYF
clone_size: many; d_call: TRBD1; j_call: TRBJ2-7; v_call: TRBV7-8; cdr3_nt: TGTGCCAGCAGCCGGCTAGACAGGGACCCCCACTCCTACGAGCAGTACTTC; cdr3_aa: CASSRLDRDPHSYEQYF
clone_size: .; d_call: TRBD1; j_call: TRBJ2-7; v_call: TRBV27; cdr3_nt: TGTGCCAGCAAGTTGGGCTACAGGGGCGGGTACGAGCAGTACTTC; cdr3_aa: CASKLGYRGGYEQYF
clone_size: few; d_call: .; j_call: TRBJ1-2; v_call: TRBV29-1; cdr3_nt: TGCAGCGCGGGGGGGTGGGACTATGGCTACACCTTC; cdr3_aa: CSAGGWDYGYTF
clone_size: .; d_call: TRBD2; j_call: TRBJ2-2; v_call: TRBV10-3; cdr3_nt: TGTGCCATCAGGGACCCGGGACTAGCGGGGAACACCGGGGAGCTGTTTTTT; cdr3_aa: CAIRDPGLAGNTGELFF
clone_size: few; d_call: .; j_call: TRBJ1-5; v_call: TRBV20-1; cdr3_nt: TGCAGTGCTAAGGAATTGGGGGGAAGCGGTCAGCCCCAGCATTTT; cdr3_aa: CSAKELGGSGQPQHF
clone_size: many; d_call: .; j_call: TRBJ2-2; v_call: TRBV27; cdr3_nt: TGTGCCAGCAGTTTACCTAGCCGCACCGGGGAGCTGTTTTTT; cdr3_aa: CASSLPSRTGELFF
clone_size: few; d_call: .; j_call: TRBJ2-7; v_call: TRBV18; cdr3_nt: TGTGCCAGCTCAGAACAGTCCTACGAGCAGTACTTC; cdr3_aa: CASSEQSYEQYF
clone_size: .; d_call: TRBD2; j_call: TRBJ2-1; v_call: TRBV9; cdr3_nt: TGTGCCAGCAGCTCGACGACCGGGACTAGCGTGTACAATGAGCAGTTCTTC; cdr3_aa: CASSSTTGTSVYNEQFF
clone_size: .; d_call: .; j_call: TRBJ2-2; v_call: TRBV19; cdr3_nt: TGTGCCAGTAGTATCCGCCTACTAGCCAGGATCACCGGGGAGCTGTTTTTT; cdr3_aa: CASSIRLLARITGELFF
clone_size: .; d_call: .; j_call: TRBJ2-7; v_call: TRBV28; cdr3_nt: TGTGCCAGCAGTTTAAGGCTGGAGCAGTACTTC; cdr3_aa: CASSLRLEQYF
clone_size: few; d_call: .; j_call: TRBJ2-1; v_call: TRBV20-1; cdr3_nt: TGCAGTGCTGGAAGCCGGCGCTCCTACAATGAGCAGTTCTTC; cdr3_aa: CSAGSRRSYNEQFF
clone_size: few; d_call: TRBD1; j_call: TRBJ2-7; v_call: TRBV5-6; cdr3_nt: TGTGCCAGCAGCTCATCCGGGACAGGGAGCCTGCTATCCTACGAGCAGTACTTC; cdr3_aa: CASSSSGTGSLLSYEQYF
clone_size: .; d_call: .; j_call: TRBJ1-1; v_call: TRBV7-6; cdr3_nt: TGTGCCAGCAGCTTAGGGTACGGGGGCACTGAAGCTTTCTTT; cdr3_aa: CASSLGYGGTEAFF
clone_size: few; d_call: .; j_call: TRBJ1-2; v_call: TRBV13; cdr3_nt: TGTGCCAGCAGCCCCCCCGGGGGCTACACCTTC; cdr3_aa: CASSPPGGYTF
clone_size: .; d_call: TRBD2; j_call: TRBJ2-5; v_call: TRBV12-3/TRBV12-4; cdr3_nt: TGTGCCAGCAGTCTAGCGGGCGTAGAAGAGACCCAGTACTTC; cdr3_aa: CASSLAGVEETQYF
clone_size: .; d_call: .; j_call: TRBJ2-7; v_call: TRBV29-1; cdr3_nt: TGCAGCGTTTTGGGGAAGACAGGACTAGGTGACGAGCAGTACTTC; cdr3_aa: CSVLGKTGLGDEQYF
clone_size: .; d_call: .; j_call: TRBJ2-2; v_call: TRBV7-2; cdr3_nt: TGTGCCAGCAGCTTAACCGGGATTCAAACCGGGGAGCTGTTTTTT; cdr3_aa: CASSLTGIQTGELFF
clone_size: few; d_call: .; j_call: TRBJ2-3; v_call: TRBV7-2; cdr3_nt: TGTGCCAGCCTCGAGACAGATACGCAGTATTTT; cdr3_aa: CASLETDTQYF
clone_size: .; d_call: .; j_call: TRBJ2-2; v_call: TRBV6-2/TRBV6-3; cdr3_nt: TGTGCCAGCAGTTACTCCCGGGATGGGGAGCTGTTTTTT; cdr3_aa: CASSYSRDGELFF
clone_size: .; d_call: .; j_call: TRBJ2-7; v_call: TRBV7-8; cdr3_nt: TGTGCCAGCAGCTTCTCAGGTACCGGCTCCTACGAGCAGTACTTC; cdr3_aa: CASSFSGTGSYEQYF